These 6 T cell receptor beta chains share one sample of origin, sequenced in a study. Each CDR3 protein is one row after TCRdb ran MiXCR on the 5' RACE reads. The repertoire holds roughly 46,000 distinct CDR3 sequences, roughly 28% seen once, with roughly 2% in the top ten. Sequencing used naive CD4+ T cells sorted from blood. The subset is: naive CD4+ T cells, CD4+CD45RA+CD25-. These receptors originate from a female donor with breast cancer.

The chain carries TRBV5-8 and TRBJ1-1; D gene uncertain. The germline V gene encodes CDR1 SGHTS and CDR2 YDEGEE. CDR3 length: 15 residues. The germline V and J ends were trimmed by 0 bases and 2 bases, with 11 bases remaining between them. This CDR3 reads CASSLGQLTNTEAFF. CDR3 coding DNA: TGTGCCAGCAGCTTGGGGCAGCTGACTAACACTGAAGCTTTCTTT. The complete variable domain, with remaining parts taken from reference TRBV5-8 and TRBJ1-1, reads EAGVTQSPTHLIKTRGQQATLRCSPISGHTSVYWYQQALGLGLQFLLWYDEGEERNRGNFPPRFSGRQFPNYSSELNVNALELEDSALYLCASSLGQLTNTEAFFGQGTRLTVV.

V is TRBV5-1 and J is TRBJ2-1; D remains ambiguous. With 4 bases removed from V and 5 bases from J, the gap between germline ends came to 10 bases. The germline gives CDR1 SGHRS, CDR2 YFSETQ. The CDR3 is 13 amino acids. The CDR3 reads CASSPKANNEQFF. The CDR3 nucleotides are TGCGCCAGCAGCCCCAAGGCTAACAATGAGCAGTTCTTC. Full variable domain (rest looked up from reference TRBV5-1 and TRBJ2-1): KAGVTQTPRYLIKTRGQQVTLSCSPISGHRSVSWYQQTPGQGLQFLFEYFSETQRNKGNFPGRFSGRQFSNSRSEMNVSTLELGDSALYLCASSPKANNEQFFGPGTRLTVL.

About this clonotype itself: Since a much larger clone is just one base distant, this may be a read error. It is likely a read error, because the conserved phenylalanine at the end of the CDR3 is missing. J is TRBJ1-2 and V is TRBV29-1; 11 positions agree with TRBD1. This CDR3 comprises 15 residues. J was trimmed by 4 bases and V by 3 bases; bases with no gene match: 7. CDR1 is SQVTM and CDR2 is ANQGSEA in the germline V gene. CDR3 residues: CSVETTGTGGYGYTC. The CDR3, as DNA: TGCAGCGTTGAGACGACCGGGACAGGGGGCTATGGCTACACCTGC.

Worth noting for this clonotype: A much larger clone lies a single base off, so this may be a read error. The rearrangement joins TRBV7-3 to TRBJ2-1; D unresolved. The CDR3 consists of 13 residues. Germline V gene data show CDR1 as SGHTA and CDR2 as FQGTGA. This CDR3 is CASSLTGYNEQLF. The CDR3 region has the DNA TGTGCCAGCAGCTTAACTGGGTACAATGAGCAGCTCTTC. The variable domain in full, completed from reference TRBV7-3 and TRBJ2-1, reads GAGVSQTPSNKVTEKGKYVELRCDPISGHTALYWYRQSLGQGPEFLIYFQGTGAADDSGLPNDRFFAVRPEGSVSTLKIQRTERGDSAVYLCASSLTGYNEQLFGPGTRLTVL.

This clonotype has ten or more counts. V and J are TRBV5-1 and TRBJ1-1; D not certain. This CDR3 comprises 13 residues. V was pared by 1 base and J by 1 base, with 5 bases between. From germline, CDR1 is SGHRS and CDR2 YFSETQ. The CDR3 nucleotides are TGCGCCAGCAGCTTGACAGCGAACACTGAAGCTTTCTTT. It is translated as CASSLTANTEAFF.

The V and J genes are TRBV5-5 and TRBJ2-4, with TRBD2 as a possible D gene (6 bases). V was shortened by 2 bases and J by 0 bases, with 12 bases between the two germline ends. Per the germline V gene, CDR1 is SGHKS and CDR2 is YYEKEE (reference sequence). This CDR3 is 16 amino acids long. The CDR3 DNA is TGTGCCAGCAGCTTCTTCGGGACTCTAGCCAAAAACATTCAGTACTTC. It specifies CASSFFGTLAKNIQYF.